This T cell receptor beta chain comes out of a study of CD8+ T cells in alopecia areata. The study's findings and limits: Normal scalp showed lower clonality than lesional scalp, especially alopecia totalis/universalis.

Reverse transcription of extracted RNA yielded cDNA, which provided the sequencing template. The method was immunoSEQ multiplex PCR; TCRdb's version includes in-frame clones alone and lacks a portion of them. Here the sample spans about 110,000 clones, under 60% being singletons. Concerning this clone itself: What it binds is unknown.

The germline gives CDR1 SGDLS, CDR2 YYNGEE. CDR3 length: 15 amino acids. Losses at the gene ends were 4 bases for V and 3 bases for J; bases not matched to a gene: 9. This clonotype originated in a human donor with alopecia areata. V usage is TRBV9 and J usage is TRBJ2-7, with 8 bases identical to TRBD2. The specimen sequenced was NKG2D-low CD8+ T cells sorted from blood. As DNA, the CDR3 is TGTGCCAGCAGCCCCGGGAGTCTAGCGGGCTACGAGCAGTACTTC. Its translation: CASSPGSLAGYEQYF.